Shown below are 5 T cell receptor beta chains from a single sample sequenced in a study of T cell changes during pregnancy in multiple sclerosis. This table comes from immunoSEQ multiplex PCR, and its TCRdb copy is limited to in-frame clones, with some not included. The data contain 55,000 to 70,000 clones, about nine tenths of them singletons. Sequenced material: CD4+ T cells from peripheral blood mononuclear cells, taken after pregnancy. The receptors shown here come from a female donor with multiple sclerosis, enrolled in a pregnancy study.

The rearrangement joins TRBV19 to TRBJ1-2; TRBD1 matches 10 bases. Germline CDR1 LNHDA, CDR2 SQIVND (reference sequence). CDR3 length: 18 amino acids. The V gene end was trimmed by 0 bases and the J gene end by 4 bases; junction bases not matched to a gene: 11. CDR3 amino acids: CASSIDHLTGGSIYGYTF. As DNA, the CDR3 is TGTGCCAGTAGTATAGATCATCTGACAGGGGGCTCGATCTATGGCTACACCTTC. Full variable domain (remainder filled in from reference TRBV19 and TRBJ1-2): DGGITQSPKYLFRKEGQNVTLSCEQNLNHDAMYWYRQDPGQGLRLIYYSQIVNDFQKGDIAEGYSVSREKKESFPLTVTSAQKNPTAFYLCASSIDHLTGGSIYGYTFGSGTRLTVV.

The chain uses TRBV5-6 and TRBJ2-7, with TRBD1 matching 8 bases. CDR3 length: 13 residues. Losses at the gene ends were 3 bases for V and 1 base for J; bases not matched to a gene: 0. CDR1 and CDR2 from the germline V gene are SGHDT and YYEEEE. For the CDR3, the DNA is TGTGCCAGCAGCTGGACAGGGTCCTACGAGCAGTACTTC. Translated: CASSWTGSYEQYF.

The rearrangement joins TRBV18 to TRBJ2-7; a weak D match, TRBD2 (5 bases). Germline values: CDR1 KGHSH, CDR2 LQKENI. V shed 3 bases and J shed 2 bases, with 8 bases lying between them. The CDR3 length is 13 residues. The CDR3 spells CASSPTRAYEQYF. For the CDR3, the DNA is TGTGCCAGCTCACCCACGCGGGCCTACGAGCAGTACTTC.

CDR3 sequence (DNA): TGTGCCAGCAGCGTCGAAGGGGACGAGCAGTACTTC. Amino acid sequence: CASSVEGDEQYF. The V and J genes are TRBV9 and TRBJ2-7; possible D gene TRBD1, 5 bases. V lost 2 bases to trimming and J lost 5 bases, with 8 bases between them. Germline values: CDR1 SGDLS, CDR2 YYNGEE. This CDR3 region has 12 residues.

V gene TRBV19 combines with J gene TRBJ2-2; 9 bases align to TRBD1. The V and J ends lost 5 bases and 7 bases, in that order; junction bases with no gene match: 11. The CDR3 extends over 16 amino acids. In germline, CDR1 is LNHDA, CDR2 SQIVND (reference sequence). The CDR3 DNA is TGTGCCAGTAGTTCCCCCCGGGACAGGGACGTCGGGGAGCTGTTTTTT. This sequence encodes CASSSPRDRDVGELFF. Full variable domain (outside the CDR3, taken from reference TRBV19 and TRBJ2-2): DGGITQSPKYLFRKEGQNVTLSCEQNLNHDAMYWYRQDPGQGLRLIYYSQIVNDFQKGDIAEGYSVSREKKESFPLTVTSAQKNPTAFYLCASSSPRDRDVGELFFGEGSRLTVL.